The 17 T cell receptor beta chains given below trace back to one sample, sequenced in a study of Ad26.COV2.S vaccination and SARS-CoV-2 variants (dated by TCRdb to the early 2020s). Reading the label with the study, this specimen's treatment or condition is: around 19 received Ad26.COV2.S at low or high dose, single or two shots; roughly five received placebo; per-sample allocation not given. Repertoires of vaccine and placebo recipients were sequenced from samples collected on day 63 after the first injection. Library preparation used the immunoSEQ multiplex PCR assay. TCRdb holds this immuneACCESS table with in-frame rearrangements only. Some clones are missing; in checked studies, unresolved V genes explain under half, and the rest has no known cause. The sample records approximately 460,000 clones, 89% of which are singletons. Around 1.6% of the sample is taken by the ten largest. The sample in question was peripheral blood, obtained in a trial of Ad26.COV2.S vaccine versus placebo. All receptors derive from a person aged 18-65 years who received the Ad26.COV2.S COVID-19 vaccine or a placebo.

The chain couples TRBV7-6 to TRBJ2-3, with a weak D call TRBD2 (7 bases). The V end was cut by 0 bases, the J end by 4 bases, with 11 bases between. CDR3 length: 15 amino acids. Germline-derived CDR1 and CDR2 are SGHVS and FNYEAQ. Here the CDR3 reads CASSLAGGRADTQYF. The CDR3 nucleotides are TGTGCCAGCAGCTTAGCGGGGGGGCGTGCAGATACGCAGTATTTT.

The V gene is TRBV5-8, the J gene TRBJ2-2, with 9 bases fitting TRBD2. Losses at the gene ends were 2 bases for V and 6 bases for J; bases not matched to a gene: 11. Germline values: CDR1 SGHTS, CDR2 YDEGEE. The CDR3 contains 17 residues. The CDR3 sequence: CASSFPSGDSGSGELFF. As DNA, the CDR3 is TGTGCCAGCAGCTTTCCTAGCGGGGATTCGGGTTCCGGGGAGCTGTTTTTT. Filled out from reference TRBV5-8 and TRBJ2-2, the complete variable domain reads EAGVTQSPTHLIKTRGQQATLRCSPISGHTSVYWYQQALGLGLQFLLWYDEGEERNRGNFPPRFSGRQFPNYSSELNVNALELEDSALYLCASSFPSGDSGSGELFFGEGSRLTVL.

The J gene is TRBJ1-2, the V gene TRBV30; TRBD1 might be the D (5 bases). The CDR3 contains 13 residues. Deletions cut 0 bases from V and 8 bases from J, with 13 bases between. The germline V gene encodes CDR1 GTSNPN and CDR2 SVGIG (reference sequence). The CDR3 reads CAWSVGWGRGYTF. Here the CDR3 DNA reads TGTGCCTGGAGTGTGGGTTGGGGACGGGGCTACACCTTC.

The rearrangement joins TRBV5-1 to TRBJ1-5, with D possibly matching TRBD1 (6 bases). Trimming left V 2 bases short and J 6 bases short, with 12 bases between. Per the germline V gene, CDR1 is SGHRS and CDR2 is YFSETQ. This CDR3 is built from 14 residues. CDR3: CASSFSAGVQPQHF. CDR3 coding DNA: TGCGCCAGCAGCTTTTCGGCAGGGGTTCAGCCCCAGCATTTT.

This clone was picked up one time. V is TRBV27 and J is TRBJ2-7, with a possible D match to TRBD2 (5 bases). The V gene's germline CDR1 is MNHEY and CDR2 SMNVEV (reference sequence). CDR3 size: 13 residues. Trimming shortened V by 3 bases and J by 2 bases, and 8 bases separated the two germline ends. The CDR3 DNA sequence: TGTGCCAGCAGTTTGTCTAGCACCTACGAGCAGTACTTC. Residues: CASSLSSTYEQYF.

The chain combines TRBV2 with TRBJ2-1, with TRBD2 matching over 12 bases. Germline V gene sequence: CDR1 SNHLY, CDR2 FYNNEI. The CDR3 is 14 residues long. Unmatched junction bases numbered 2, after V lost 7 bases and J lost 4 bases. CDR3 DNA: TGTGCCAGCAAGCTAGCGGGAGGGTACAATGAGCAGTTCTTC. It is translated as CASKLAGGYNEQFF.

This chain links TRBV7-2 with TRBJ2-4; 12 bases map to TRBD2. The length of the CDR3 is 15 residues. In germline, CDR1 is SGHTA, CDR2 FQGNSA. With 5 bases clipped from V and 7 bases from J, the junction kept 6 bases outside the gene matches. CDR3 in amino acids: CASSPSGREWNIQYF. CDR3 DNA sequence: TGTGCCAGCAGCCCTAGCGGGAGGGAGTGGAACATTCAGTACTTC.

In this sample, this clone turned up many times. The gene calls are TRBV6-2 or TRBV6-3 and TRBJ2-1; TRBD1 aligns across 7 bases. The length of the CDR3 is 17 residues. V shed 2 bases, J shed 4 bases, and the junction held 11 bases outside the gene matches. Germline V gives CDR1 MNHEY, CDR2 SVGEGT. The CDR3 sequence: CASSYLRGRGNYNEQFF. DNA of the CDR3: TGTGCCAGCAGTTACCTCAGGGGGAGAGGAAATTACAATGAGCAGTTCTTC.

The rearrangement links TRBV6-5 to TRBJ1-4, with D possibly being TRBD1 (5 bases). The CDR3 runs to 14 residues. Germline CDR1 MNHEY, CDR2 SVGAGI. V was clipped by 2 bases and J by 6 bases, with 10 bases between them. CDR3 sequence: CASSYKGVDEKLFF. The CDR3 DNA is TGTGCCAGCAGTTACAAAGGGGTGGATGAAAAACTGTTTTTT.

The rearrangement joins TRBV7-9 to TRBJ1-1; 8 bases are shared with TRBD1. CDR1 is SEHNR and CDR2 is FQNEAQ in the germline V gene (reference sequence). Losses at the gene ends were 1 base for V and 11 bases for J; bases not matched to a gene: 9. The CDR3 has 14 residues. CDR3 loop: CASSLGNRGMVAFF. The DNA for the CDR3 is TGTGCCAGCAGCTTAGGAAACAGGGGGATGGTCGCTTTCTTT.

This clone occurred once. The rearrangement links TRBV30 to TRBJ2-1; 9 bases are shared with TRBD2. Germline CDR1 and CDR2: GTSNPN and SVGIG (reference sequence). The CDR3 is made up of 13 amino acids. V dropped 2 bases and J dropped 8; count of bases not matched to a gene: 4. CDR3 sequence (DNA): TGTGCCTGGAGTAGCGGGAGGCGGGATGAGCAGTTCTTC. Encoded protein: CAWSSGRRDEQFF. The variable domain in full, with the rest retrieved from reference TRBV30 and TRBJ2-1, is SQTIHQWPATLVQPVGSPLSLECTVEGTSNPNLYWYRQAAGRGLQLLFYSVGIGQISSEVPQNLSASRPQDRQFILSSKKLLLSDSGFYLCAWSSGRRDEQFFGPGTRLTVL.

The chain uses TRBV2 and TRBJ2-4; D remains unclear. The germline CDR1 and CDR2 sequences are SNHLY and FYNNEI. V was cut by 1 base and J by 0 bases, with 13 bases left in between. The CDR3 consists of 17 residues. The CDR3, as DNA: TGTGCCAGCAGTGAAGGCAAAGGTGCGGTAGCCAAAAACATTCAGTACTTC. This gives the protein CASSEGKGAVAKNIQYF.

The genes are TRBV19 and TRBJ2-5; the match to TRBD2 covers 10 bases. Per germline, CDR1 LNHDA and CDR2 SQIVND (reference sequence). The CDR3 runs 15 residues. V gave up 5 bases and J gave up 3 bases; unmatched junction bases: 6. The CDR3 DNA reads TGTGCCAGTAGTTGGGCTAGCGGGGGAGAAGAGACCCAGTACTTC. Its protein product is CASSWASGGEETQYF.

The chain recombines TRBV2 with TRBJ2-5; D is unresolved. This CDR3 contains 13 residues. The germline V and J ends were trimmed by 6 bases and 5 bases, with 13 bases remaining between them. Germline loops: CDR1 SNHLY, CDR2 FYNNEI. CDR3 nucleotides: TGTGCCAGCAGCCTCGCCCGCCCGGAGACCCAGTACTTC. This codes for CASSLARPETQYF.

CDR3 nucleotides: TGTGCCAGTAGTGGTATGAAGGGAGTCGGGGGAGCTTTCTTT. Protein: CASSGMKGVGGAFF. V and J are TRBV19 and TRBJ1-1; possible D gene TRBD1, 5 bases. Germline V lookup: CDR1 LNHDA, CDR2 SQIVND (reference sequence). The CDR3 runs 14 residues. Trimming shortened V by 5 bases and J by 10 bases, and 20 bases separated the two germline ends.

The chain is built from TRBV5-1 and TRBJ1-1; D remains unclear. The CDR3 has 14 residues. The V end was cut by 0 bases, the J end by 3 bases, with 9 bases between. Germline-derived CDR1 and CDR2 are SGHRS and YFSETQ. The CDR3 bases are TGCGCCAGCAGCTTGGGTCAGACCTACACTGAAGCTTTCTTT. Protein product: CASSLGQTYTEAFF.

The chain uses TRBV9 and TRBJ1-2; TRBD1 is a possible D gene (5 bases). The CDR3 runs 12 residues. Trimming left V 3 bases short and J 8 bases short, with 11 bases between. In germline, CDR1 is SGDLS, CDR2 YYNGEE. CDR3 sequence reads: CASSGRDLGYTF. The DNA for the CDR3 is TGTGCCAGCAGCGGGAGGGACCTCGGCTACACCTTC.